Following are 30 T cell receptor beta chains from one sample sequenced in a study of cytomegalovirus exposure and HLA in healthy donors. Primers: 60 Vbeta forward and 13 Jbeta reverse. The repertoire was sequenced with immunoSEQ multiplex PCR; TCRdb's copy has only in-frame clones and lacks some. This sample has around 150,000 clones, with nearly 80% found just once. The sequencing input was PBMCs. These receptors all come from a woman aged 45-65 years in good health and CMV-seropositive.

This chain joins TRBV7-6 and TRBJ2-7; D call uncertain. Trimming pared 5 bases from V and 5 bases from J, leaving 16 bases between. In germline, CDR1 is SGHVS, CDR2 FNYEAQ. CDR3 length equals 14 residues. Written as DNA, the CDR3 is TGTGCCAGCAGCCCCACTGGAGATAACCACGAGCAGTACTTC. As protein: CASSPTGDNHEQYF.

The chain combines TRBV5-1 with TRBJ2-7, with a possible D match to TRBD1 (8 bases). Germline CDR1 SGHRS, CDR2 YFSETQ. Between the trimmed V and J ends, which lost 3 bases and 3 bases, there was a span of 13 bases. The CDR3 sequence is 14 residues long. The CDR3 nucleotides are TGCGCCAGCAGCTCACAGGGGGGGAACTACGAGCAGTACTTC. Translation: CASSSQGGNYEQYF.

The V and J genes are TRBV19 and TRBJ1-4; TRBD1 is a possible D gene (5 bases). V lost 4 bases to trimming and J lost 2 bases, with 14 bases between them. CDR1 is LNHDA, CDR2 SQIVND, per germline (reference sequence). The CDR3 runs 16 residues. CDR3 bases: TGTGCCAGTAGTAGAAGACCAGGGCCCACTAATGAAAAACTGTTTTTT. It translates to CASSRRPGPTNEKLFF.

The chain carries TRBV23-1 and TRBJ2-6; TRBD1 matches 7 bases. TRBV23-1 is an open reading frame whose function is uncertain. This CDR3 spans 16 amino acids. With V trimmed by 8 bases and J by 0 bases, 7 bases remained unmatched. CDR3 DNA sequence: TGCGCCAGCGGACAGGTTCTATACTCTGGGGCCAACGTCCTGACTTTC. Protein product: CASGQVLYSGANVLTF.

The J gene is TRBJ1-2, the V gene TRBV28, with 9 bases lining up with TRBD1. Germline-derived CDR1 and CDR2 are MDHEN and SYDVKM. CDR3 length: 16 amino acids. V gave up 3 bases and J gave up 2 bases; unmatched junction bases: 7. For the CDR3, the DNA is TGTGCCAGCAGTTTTCCAGCCGGACAGGGGAACTATGGCTACACCTTC. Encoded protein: CASSFPAGQGNYGYTF.

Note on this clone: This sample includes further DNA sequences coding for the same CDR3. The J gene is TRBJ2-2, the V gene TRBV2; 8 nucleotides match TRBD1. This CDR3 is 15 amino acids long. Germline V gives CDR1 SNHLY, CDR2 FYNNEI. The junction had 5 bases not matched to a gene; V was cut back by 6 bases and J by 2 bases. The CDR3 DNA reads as TGTGCCAGCAGCAGGGACAGGACAAACACCGGGGAGCTGTTTTTT. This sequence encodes CASSRDRTNTGELFF.

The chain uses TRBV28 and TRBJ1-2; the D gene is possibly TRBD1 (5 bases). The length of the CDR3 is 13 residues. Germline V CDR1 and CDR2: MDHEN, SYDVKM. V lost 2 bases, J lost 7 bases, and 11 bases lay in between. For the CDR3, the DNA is TGTGCCAGCAGTTTAGGAGGGACGGGTGGCTACACCTTC. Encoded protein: CASSLGGTGGYTF.

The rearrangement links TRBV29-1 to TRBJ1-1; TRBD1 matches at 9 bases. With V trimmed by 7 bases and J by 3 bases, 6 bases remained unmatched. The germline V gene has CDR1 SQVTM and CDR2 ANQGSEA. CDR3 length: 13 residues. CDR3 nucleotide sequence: TGCAGCGCTGGACAGGGGTACTACACTGAAGCTTTCTTT. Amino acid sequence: CSAGQGYYTEAFF.

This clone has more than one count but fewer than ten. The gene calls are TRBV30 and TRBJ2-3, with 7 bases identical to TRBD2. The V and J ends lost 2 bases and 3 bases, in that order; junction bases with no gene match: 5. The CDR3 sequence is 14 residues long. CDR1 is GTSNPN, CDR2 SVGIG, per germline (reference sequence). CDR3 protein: CAWSWASGTDTQYF. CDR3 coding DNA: TGTGCCTGGAGTTGGGCTAGCGGAACAGATACGCAGTATTTT. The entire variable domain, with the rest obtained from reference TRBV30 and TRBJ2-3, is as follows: SQTIHQWPATLVQPVGSPLSLECTVEGTSNPNLYWYRQAAGRGLQLLFYSVGIGQISSEVPQNLSASRPQDRQFILSSKKLLLSDSGFYLCAWSWASGTDTQYFGPGTRLTVL.

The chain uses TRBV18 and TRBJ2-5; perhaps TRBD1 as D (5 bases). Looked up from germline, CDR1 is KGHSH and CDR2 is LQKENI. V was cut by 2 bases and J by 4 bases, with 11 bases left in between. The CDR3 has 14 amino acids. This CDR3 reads CASSPSPGPETQYF. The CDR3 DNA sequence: TGTGCCAGCTCACCATCTCCAGGGCCAGAGACCCAGTACTTC. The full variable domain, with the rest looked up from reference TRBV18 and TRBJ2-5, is NAGVMQNPRHLVRRRGQEARLRCSPMKGHSHVYWYRQLPEEGLKFMVYLQKENIIDESGMPKERFSAEFPKEGPSILRIQQVVRGDSAAYFCASSPSPGPETQYFGPGTRLLVL.

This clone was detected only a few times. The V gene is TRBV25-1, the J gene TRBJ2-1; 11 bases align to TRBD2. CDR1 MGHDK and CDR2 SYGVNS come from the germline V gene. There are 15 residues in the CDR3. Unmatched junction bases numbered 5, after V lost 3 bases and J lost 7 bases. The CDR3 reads CASSERGLADNEQFF. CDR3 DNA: TGTGCCAGCAGTGAGCGGGGACTAGCGGATAATGAGCAGTTCTTC.

The CDR3, as DNA: TGCAGCGGACGTCCCGGGACAGATAACACTGAAGCTTTCTTT. Translating gives CSGRPGTDNTEAFF. This chain connects TRBV29-1 to TRBJ1-1; TRBD1 agrees at 7 bases. Germline V gene lookup returns CDR1 SQVTM and CDR2 ANQGSEA. The CDR3 spans 14 residues. Trimming removed 7 bases from V and 2 bases from J; junction bases left unmatched: 10.

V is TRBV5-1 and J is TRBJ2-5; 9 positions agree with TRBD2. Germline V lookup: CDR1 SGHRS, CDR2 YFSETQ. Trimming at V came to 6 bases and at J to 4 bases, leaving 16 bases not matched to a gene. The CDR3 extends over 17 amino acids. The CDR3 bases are TGCGCCAGCACTCGGGGTAGCGGGGGCCCCCTTGGAGAGACCCAGTACTTC. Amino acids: CASTRGSGGPLGETQYF.

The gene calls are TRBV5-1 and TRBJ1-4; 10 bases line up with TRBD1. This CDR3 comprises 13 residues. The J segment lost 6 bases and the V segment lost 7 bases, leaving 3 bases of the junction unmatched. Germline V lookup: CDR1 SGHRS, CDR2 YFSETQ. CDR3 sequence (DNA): TGCGCCAGCGGACAGGGGGGAGATGAAAAACTGTTTTTT. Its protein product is CASGQGGDEKLFF.

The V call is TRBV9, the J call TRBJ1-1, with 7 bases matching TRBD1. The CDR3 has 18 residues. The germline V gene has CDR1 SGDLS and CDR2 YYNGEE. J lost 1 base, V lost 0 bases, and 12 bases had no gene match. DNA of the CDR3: TGTGCCAGCAGCGTAGGGCCTCCTCAGACAGGGAGGAACACTGAAGCTTTCTTT. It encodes CASSVGPPQTGRNTEAFF.

In DNA, the CDR3 is TGTGCCAGCAGTTCTCTAGGGGATGCGCAGTATTTT. This gives the protein CASSSLGDAQYF. The chain uses TRBV5-4 and TRBJ2-3; TRBD1 might be the D (5 bases). CDR3 size: 12 residues. The V and J ends lost 5 bases and 10 bases respectively, with 14 bases between them. CDR1 and CDR2 from the germline V gene are SGHNT and YYREEE (reference sequence). The entire variable domain, with the rest obtained from reference TRBV5-4 and TRBJ2-3, is as follows: ETGVTQSPTHLIKTRGQQVTLRCSSQSGHNTVSWYQQALGQGPQFIFQYYREEENGRGNFPPRFSGLQFPNYSSELNVNALELDDSALYLCASSSLGDAQYFGPGTRLTVL.

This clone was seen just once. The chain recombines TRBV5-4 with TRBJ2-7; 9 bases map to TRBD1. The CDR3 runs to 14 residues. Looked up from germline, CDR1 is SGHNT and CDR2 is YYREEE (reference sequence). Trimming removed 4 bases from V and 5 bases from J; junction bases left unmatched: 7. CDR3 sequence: CASSQQGASNEQYF. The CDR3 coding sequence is TGTGCCAGCAGCCAACAGGGGGCGAGCAACGAGCAGTACTTC. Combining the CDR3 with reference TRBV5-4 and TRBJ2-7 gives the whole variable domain ETGVTQSPTHLIKTRGQQVTLRCSSQSGHNTVSWYQQALGQGPQFIFQYYREEENGRGNFPPRFSGLQFPNYSSELNVNALELDDSALYLCASSQQGASNEQYFGPGTRLTVT.

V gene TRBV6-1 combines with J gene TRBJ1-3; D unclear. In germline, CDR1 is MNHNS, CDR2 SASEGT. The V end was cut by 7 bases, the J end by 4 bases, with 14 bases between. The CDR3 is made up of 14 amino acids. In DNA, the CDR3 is TGTGCCAGCATCCGAGGGAATGAGGGAAACACCATATATTTT. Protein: CASIRGNEGNTIYF.

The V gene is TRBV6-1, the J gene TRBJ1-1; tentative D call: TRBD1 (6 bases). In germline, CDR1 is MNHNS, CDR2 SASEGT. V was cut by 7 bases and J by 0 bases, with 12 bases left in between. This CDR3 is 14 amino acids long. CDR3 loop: CASTLGQLNTEAFF. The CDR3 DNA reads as TGTGCCAGCACCCTGGGACAATTGAACACTGAAGCTTTCTTT.

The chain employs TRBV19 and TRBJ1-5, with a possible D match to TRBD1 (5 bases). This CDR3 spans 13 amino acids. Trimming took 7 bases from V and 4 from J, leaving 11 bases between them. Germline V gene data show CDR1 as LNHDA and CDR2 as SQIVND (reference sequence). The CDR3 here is CASTPEGNQPQHF. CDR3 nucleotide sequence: TGTGCCAGTACCCCGGAGGGGAATCAGCCCCAGCATTTT.

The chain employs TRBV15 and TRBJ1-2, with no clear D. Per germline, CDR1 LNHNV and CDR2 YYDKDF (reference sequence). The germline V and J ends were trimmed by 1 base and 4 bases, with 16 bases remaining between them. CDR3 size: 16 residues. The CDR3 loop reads CATSRGRREYGYGYTF. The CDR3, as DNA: TGTGCCACCAGCAGAGGACGGAGGGAATATGGCTATGGCTACACCTTC.

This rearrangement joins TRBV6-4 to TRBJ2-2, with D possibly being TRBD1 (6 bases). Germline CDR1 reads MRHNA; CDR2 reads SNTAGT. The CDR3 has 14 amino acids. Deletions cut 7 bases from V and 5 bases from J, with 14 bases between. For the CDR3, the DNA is TGTGCCAGCACTATGGACAGAGCGACCGGGGAGCTGTTTTTT. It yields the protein CASTMDRATGELFF.

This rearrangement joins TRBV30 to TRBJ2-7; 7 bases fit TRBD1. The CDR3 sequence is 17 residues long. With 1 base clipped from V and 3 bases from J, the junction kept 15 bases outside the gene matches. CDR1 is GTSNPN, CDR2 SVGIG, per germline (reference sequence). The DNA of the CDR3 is TGTGCCTGGAGTGCTCAAAGAGGGACAGCGTCCTTCTACGAGCAGTACTTC. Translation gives CAWSAQRGTASFYEQYF.

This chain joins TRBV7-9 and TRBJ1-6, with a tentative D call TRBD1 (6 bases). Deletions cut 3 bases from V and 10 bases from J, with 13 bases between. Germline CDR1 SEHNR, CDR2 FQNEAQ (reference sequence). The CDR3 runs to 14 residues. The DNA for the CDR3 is TGTGCCAGCAGCTTGGTATCAGGGGACTCACCCCTCCACTTT. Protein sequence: CASSLVSGDSPLHF. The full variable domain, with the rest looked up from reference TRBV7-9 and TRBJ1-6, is DTGVSQNPRHKITKRGQNVTFRCDPISEHNRLYWYRQTLGQGPEFLTYFQNEAQLEKSRLLSDRFSAERPKGSFSTLEIQRTEQGDSAMYLCASSLVSGDSPLHFGNGTRLTVT.

The CDR3: CASSPSDSNEKLFF. CDR3 DNA: TGTGCCAGCTCACCCTCGGACAGTAATGAAAAACTGTTTTTT. The J gene is TRBJ1-4, the V gene TRBV18; D might be TRBD1 (6 bases). Trimming cost V 3 bases and J 4 bases, with 9 bases left between them. Germline CDR1 is KGHSH and CDR2 is LQKENI. There are 14 residues in the CDR3.

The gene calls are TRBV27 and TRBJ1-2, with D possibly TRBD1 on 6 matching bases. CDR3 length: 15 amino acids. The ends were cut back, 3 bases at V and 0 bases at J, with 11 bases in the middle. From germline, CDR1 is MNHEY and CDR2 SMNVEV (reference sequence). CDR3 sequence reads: CASSFGRGTNYGYTF. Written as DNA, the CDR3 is TGTGCCAGCAGTTTTGGGAGGGGGACTAACTATGGCTACACCTTC.

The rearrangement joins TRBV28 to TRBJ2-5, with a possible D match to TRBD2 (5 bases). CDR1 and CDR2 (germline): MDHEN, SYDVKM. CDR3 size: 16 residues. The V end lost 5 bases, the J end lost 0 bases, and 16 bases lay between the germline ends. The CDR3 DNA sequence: TGTGCCAGCAGTCCTGCGACCGGCGGGTACCAAGAGACCCAGTACTTC. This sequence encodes CASSPATGGYQETQYF. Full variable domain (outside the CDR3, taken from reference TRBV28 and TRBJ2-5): DVKVTQSSRYLVKRTGEKVFLECVQDMDHENMFWYRQDPGLGLRLIYFSYDVKMKEKGDIPEGYSVSREKKERFSLILESASTNQTSMYLCASSPATGGYQETQYFGPGTRLLVL.

CDR3 DNA: TGCGCCAGCAGCTTGTCGGGGGGACTGGGCGAGCAGTACTTC. Translation: CASSLSGGLGEQYF. The chain uses TRBV5-1 and TRBJ2-7, with 7 bases lining up with TRBD2. This CDR3 is built from 14 residues. V lost 1 base, J lost 6 bases, and 7 bases stayed unmatched. Germline lookup yields CDR1 SGHRS and CDR2 YFSETQ.

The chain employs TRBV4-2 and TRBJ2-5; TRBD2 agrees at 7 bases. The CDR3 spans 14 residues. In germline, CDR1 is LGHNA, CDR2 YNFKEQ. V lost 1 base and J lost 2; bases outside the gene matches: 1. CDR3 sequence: CASSQVGLQETQYF. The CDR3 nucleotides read TGTGCCAGCAGCCAAGTGGGACTACAAGAGACCCAGTACTTC.

The CDR3 DNA reads as TGCAGCGTTGAACTATCCTACGAGCAGTACTTC. This codes for CSVELSYEQYF. J is TRBJ2-7 and V is TRBV29-1; no clear D. The CDR3 consists of 11 residues. Germline CDR1 and CDR2: SQVTM and ANQGSEA. V lost 2 bases to trimming and J lost 1 base, with 3 bases between them.